At least ten counts were recorded for the clone carrying this T cell receptor beta chain. These data belong to a study of T-cell reconstitution after alpha-beta-depleted transplantation in children. For TCRbeta, the library was prepared with unique molecular identifiers. One entry per CDR3 protein, called by TCRdb with MiXCR from the PCR reads. The sample holds about 240,000 distinct CDR3 sequences, approximately 12% seen once. The J segment lost 8 bases and the V segment lost 3 bases, leaving 7 bases of the junction unmatched. This CDR3 has 14 residues. The V gene's germline CDR1 is SGDLS and CDR2 YYNGEE.

The TCR sequence derives from a human donor who donated a stem cell graft to a child with acute lymphoblastic leukemia. The input for sequencing was PBMCs from the stem cell graft donor, taken from the stem cell graft. The chain couples TRBV9 to TRBJ1-4; 7 bases fit TRBD1. CDR3 nucleotides: TGTGCCAGCAGCGGTACAGGGGTAAACGAAAAACTGTTTTTT. It is translated as CASSGTGVNEKLFF.